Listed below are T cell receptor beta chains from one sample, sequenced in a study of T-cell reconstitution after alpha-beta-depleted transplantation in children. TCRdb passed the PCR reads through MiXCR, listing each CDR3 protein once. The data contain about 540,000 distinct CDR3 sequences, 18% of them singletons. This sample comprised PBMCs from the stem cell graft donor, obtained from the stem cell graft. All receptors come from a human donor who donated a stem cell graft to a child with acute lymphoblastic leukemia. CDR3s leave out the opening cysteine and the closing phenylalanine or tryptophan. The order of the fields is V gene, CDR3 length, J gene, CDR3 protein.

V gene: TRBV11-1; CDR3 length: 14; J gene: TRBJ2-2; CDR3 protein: ASSLGLAGTTGELF
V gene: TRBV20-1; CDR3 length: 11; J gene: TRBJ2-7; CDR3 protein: SVPGQGAYEQY
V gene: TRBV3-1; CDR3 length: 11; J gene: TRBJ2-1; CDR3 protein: ASSQPLDLEQF
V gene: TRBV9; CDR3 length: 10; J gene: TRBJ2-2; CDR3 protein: ASSPNPGELF
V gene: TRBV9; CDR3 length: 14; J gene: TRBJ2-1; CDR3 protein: ASSDPRQGRYNEQF
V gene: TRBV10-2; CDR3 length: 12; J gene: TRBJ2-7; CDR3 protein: ASSDSSGVYEQY
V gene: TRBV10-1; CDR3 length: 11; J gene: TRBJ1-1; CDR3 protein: ASSEGFRTEAF
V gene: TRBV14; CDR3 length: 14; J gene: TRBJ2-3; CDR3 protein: ASSQRPGLAGHTQY
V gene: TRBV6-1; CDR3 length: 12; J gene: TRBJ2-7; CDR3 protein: ASSERTGPYEQY
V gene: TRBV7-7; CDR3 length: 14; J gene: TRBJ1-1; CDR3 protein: ASSLDPKKVNTEAF
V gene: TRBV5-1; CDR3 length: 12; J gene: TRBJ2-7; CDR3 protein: ASSFRDRGHEQY
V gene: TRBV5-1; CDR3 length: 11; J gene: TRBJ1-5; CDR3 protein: ASSPEGHQPQH
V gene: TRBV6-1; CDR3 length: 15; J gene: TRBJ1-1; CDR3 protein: ASSPRGTGWGNTEAF
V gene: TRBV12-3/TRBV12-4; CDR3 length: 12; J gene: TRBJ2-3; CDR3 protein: ASRKGLASDTQY
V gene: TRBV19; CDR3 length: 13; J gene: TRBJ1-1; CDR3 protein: ASSIGAGGLSEAF
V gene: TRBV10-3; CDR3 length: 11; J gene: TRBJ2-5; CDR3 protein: AISERIQETQY
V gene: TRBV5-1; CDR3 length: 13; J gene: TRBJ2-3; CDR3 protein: ASSLEAERKDTQY
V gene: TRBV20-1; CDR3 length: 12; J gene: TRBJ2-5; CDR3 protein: SARRSGGQETQY
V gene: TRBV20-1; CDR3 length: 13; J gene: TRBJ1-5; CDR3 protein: SAQLWGFSNQPQH
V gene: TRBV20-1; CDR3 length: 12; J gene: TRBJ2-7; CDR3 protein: SARDSAGSYEQY
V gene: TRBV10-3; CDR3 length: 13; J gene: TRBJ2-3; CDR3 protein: AISEGLADTDTQY
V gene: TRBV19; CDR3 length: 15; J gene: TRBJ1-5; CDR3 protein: ASSIWAGSSSDQPQH
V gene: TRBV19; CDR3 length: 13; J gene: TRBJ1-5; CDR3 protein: ASSRQGGVRQPQH
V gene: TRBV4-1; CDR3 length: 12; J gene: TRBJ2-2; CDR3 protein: ASSQFGGTGELF
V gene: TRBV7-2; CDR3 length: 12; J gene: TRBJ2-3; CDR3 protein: ASSRNMDAEAQY
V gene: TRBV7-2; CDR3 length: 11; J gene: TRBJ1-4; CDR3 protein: ASSLDNSEKLF
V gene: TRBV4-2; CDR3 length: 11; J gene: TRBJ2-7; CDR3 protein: ASSQDIQYEQY
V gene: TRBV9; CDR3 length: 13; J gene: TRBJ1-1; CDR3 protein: ASSVEVGKNTEAF
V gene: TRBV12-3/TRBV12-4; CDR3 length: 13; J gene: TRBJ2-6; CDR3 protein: ASSLLPGRANVLT
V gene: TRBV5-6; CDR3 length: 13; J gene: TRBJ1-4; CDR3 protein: ASSFRGTGNEKLF
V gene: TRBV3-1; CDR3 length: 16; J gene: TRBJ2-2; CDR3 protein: ASSQTSGRVKSPGELF
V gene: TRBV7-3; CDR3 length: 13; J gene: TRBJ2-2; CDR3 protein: ASSPSGRVGGELF
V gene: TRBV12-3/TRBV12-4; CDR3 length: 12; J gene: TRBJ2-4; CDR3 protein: ASSPGTSENIQY
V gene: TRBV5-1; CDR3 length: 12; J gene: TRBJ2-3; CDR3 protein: ASSWRTSANTQY
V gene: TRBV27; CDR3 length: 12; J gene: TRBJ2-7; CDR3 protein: ASSLVGQFHEQY
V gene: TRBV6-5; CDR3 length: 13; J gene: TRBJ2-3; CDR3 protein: ASSYRGASTDTQY
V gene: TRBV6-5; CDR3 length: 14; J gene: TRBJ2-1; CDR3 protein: ASSYSSGRIYNEQF
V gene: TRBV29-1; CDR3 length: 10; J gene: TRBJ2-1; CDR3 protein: SAGPRGNEQF
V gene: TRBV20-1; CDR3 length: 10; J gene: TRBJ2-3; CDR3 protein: SSRDAADTQY
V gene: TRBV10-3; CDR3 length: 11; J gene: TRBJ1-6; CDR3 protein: AISVEGNSPLH
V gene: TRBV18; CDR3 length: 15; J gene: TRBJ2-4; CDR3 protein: ASSPSAAGGPSNIQY
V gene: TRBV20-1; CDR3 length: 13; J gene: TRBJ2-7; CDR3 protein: SARDRSSGSYEQY